The present T cell receptor beta chain was sequenced within a study of neurological immune-mediated disorders. TCRdb fed the 5' RACE reads into MiXCR, producing one record per CDR3 protein. The sample includes some 35,000 distinct CDR3 sequences, around a tenth of them seen just once. This sequence was found in a woman in her thirties with HTLV-1-associated myelopathy (HAM/TSP). The material sequenced was CD4+ T cells from blood.

CDR3 bases: TGCAGTGCCCTTAGACTAGCGGGGTACAATGAGCAGTTCTTC. Protein sequence: CSALRLAGYNEQFF. The chain recombines TRBV20-1 with TRBJ2-1, with 11 bases matching TRBD2. CDR3 length equals 14 residues. After removal of 6 bases from V and 4 bases from J, the junction contained 5 bases not matched to a gene. Per the germline V gene, CDR1 is DFQATT and CDR2 is SNEGSKA (reference sequence).